These T cell receptor beta chains were read from a single sample in a study of blood T cell repertoires in COVID-19. Method: immunoSEQ multiplex PCR; TCRdb's copy keeps in-frame clones and lacks some. Among fewer than 50,000 clones listed, under 80% were seen once. Sequencing was done on a sample of peripheral blood. Every receptor here comes from a man aged 80 or over with acute or convalescent COVID-19. CDR3s include the opening cysteine and the closing phenylalanine or tryptophan. A D gene is named only where the DNA matches it firmly. Not all rows give a size; the values are once, few, many and, for expanded clones, a class.

D,V,size,J,CDR3,DNA
TRBD2,TRBV11-2,NA,TRBJ2-2,CASSLILAGEVPGELFF,TGTGCCAGCAGCTTAATCCTAGCGGGAGAGGTCCCCGGGGAGCTGTTTTTT
NA,TRBV27,NA,TRBJ2-5,CASSRNNQETQYF,TGTGCCAGCAGCAGGAATAACCAAGAGACCCAGTACTTC
NA,TRBV4-2,NA,TRBJ1-5,CASSQGGNGVNQPQHF,TGTGCCAGCAGCCAAGGGGGAAACGGGGTCAATCAGCCCCAGCATTTT
TRBD2,TRBV4-2,NA,TRBJ2-7,CASSQDQTSGSYEQYF,TGTGCCAGCAGCCAAGATCAGACTAGCGGAAGCTACGAGCAGTACTTC
NA,TRBV7-2,NA,TRBJ1-5,CASSRKGQGPQHF,TGTGCCAGCAGCCGCAAGGGCCAGGGTCCCCAGCATTTT
NA,TRBV2,NA,TRBJ2-3,CASSAGVTDTQYF,TGTGCCAGCAGTGCCGGAGTCACAGATACGCAGTATTTT
NA,TRBV10-3,NA,TRBJ2-3,CAISAGTDTQYF,TGTGCCATCAGTGCCGGCACAGATACGCAGTATTTT
NA,TRBV3-1/TRBV3-2,once,TRBJ2-1,CASSHGLAPNGYNEQFF,TGTGCCAGCAGCCACGGGCTAGCGCCCAACGGGTACAATGAGCAGTTCTTC
NA,TRBV5-5,NA,TRBJ1-1,CASSLGQEATEAFF,TGTGCCAGCAGCTTGGGGCAGGAGGCCACTGAAGCTTTCTTT
TRBD1,TRBV5-1,NA,TRBJ2-2,CASSLGQGSTGELFF,TGCGCCAGCAGCTTAGGACAGGGGAGCACCGGGGAGCTGTTTTTT
TRBD1,TRBV6-4,many,TRBJ1-5,CASSRDSNQPQHF,TGTGCCAGCAGTCGGGACAGTAATCAGCCCCAGCATTTT
TRBD1,TRBV6-5,NA,TRBJ1-4,CASRGQGATNEKLFF,TGTGCCAGCAGGGGACAGGGGGCAACTAATGAAAAACTGTTTTTT
NA,TRBV28,NA,TRBJ1-3,CASIQSRAGNTIYF,TGTGCCAGCATCCAGTCCAGGGCAGGAAACACCATATATTTT
NA,TRBV29-1,NA,TRBJ1-2,CSVDNRANYGYTF,TGCAGCGTTGATAACAGGGCTAACTATGGCTACACCTTC
TRBD1,TRBV19,NA,TRBJ2-7,CASSNRDSSYEQYF,TGTGCCAGTAGCAACCGGGACAGTTCCTACGAGCAGTACTTC
NA,TRBV6-6,NA,TRBJ2-7,CASSYSIAESYEQYF,TGTGCCAGCAGTTACTCGATTGCGGAATCCTACGAGCAGTACTTC
TRBD2,TRBV5-1,NA,TRBJ2-7,CASSLAGGAREAYEQYF,TGCGCCAGCAGCTTGGCCGGGGGGGCCAGAGAGGCTTACGAGCAGTACTTC
TRBD2,TRBV15,once,TRBJ2-5,CATSKMGGGAESQYF,TGTGCCACCAGCAAAATGGGCGGGGGGGCTGAGAGCCAGTACTTC
TRBD2,TRBV18,NA,TRBJ2-5,CASSPRFAGDETQYF,TGTGCCAGCTCACCACGGTTCGCGGGGGACGAGACCCAGTACTTC
NA,TRBV10-3,NA,TRBJ2-3,CAISESPAREIGADTQYF,TGTGCCATCAGTGAGTCCCCGGCTAGAGAGATAGGCGCAGATACGCAGTATTTT
TRBD1,TRBV2,NA,TRBJ2-1,CASRTGVYNEQFF,TGTGCCAGCAGGACAGGGGTCTACAATGAGCAGTTCTTC
TRBD1,TRBV5-1,once,TRBJ1-4,CASSLLGTANEKLFF,TGCGCCAGCAGCTTACTCGGGACAGCTAATGAAAAACTGTTTTTT
TRBD2,TRBV9,many,TRBJ2-1,CASSVADGGYNEQFF,TGTGCCAGCAGCGTAGCTGACGGGGGGTACAATGAGCAGTTCTTC
NA,TRBV12-3/TRBV12-4,few,TRBJ2-3,CASSLRHTDTQYF,TGTGCCAGCAGTTTGCGGCACACAGATACGCAGTATTTT
NA,TRBV7-2,few,TRBJ2-7,CASSLTSYEQYF,TGTGCCAGCAGCCTAACTTCCTACGAGCAGTACTTC
NA,TRBV4-1,few,TRBJ1-2,CASSQDRTGNYGYTF,TGCGCCAGCAGCCAAGACCGGACGGGAAACTATGGCTACACCTTC